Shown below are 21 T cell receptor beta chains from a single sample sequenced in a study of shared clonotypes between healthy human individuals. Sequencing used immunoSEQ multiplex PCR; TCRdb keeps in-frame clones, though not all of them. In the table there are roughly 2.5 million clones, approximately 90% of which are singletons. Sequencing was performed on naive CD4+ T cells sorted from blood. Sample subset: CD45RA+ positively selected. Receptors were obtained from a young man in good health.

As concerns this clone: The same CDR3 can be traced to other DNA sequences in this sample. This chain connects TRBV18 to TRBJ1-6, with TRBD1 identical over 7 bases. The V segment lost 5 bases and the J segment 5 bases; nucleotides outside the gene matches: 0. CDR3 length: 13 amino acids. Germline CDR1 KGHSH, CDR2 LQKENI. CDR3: CASSGTDNSPLHF. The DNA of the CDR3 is TGTGCCAGCTCAGGGACAGATAATTCACCCCTCCACTTT.

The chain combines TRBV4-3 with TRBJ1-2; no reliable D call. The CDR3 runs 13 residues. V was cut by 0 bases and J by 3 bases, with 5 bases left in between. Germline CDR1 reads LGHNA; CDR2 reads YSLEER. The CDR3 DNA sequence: TGCGCCAGCAGCCAAGACAGCGACTATGGCTACACCTTC. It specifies CASSQDSDYGYTF.

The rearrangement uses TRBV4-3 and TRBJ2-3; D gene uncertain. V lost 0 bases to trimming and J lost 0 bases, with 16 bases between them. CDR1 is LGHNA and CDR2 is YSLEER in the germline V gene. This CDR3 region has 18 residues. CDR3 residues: CASSQEIRGTASTDTQYF. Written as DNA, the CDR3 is TGCGCCAGCAGCCAAGAGATTCGTGGTACGGCTAGCACAGATACGCAGTATTTT.

The CDR3 reads CASSPGSSGGRETQYF. In DNA, the CDR3 is TGTGCCAGCTCCCCCGGTTCCTCAGGGGGAAGAGAGACCCAGTACTTC. The chain has TRBV18 and TRBJ2-5; 7 nucleotides align to TRBD1. CDR1 KGHSH and CDR2 LQKENI come from the germline V gene. This CDR3 comprises 16 residues. V lost 6 bases and J lost 4; bases outside the gene matches: 14.

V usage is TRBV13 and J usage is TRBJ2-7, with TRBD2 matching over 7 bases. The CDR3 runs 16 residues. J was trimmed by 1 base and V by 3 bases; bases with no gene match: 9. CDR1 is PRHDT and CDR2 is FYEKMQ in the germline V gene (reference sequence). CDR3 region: CASSFSGLGLSYEQYF. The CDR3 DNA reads TGTGCCAGCAGCTTCTCGGGGTTGGGACTATCCTACGAGCAGTACTTC. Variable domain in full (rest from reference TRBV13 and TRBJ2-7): AAGVIQSPRHLIKEKRETATLKCYPIPRHDTVYWYQQGPGQDPQFLISFYEKMQSDKGSIPDRFSAQQFSDYHSELNMSSLELGDSALYFCASSFSGLGLSYEQYFGPGTRLTVT.

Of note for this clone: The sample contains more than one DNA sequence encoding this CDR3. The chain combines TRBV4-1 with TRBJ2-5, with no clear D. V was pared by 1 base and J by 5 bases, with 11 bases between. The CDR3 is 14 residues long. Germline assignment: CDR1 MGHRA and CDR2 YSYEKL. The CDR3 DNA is TGCGCCAGCAGCCAAGTTGCTGCAGTCGAGACCCAGTACTTC. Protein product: CASSQVAAVETQYF.

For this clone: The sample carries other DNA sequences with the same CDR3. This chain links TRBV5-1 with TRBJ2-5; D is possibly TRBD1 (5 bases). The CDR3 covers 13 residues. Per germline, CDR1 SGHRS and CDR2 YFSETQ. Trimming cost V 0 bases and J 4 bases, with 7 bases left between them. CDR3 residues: CASSLAGLETQYF. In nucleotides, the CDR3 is TGCGCCAGCAGCTTGGCAGGGTTAGAGACCCAGTACTTC.

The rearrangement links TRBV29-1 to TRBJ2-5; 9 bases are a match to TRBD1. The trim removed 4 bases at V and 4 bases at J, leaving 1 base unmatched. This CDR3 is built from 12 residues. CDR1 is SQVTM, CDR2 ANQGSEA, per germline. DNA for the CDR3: TGCAGCGTTGGGACAGGGGCAGAGACCCAGTACTTC. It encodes CSVGTGAETQYF.

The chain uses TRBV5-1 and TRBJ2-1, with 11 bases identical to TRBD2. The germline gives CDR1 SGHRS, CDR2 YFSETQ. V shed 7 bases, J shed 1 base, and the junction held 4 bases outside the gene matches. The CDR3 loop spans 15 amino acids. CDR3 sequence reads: CASHLAGGSYNEQFF. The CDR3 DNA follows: TGCGCCAGCCATCTAGCGGGGGGTTCCTACAATGAGCAGTTCTTC.

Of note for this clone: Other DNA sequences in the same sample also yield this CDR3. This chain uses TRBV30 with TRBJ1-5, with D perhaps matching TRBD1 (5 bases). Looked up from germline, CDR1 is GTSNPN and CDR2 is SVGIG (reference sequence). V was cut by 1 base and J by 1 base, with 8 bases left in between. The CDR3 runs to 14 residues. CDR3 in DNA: TGTGCCTGGAGTGGAGGGGACAGCAATCAGCCCCAGCATTTT. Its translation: CAWSGGDSNQPQHF.

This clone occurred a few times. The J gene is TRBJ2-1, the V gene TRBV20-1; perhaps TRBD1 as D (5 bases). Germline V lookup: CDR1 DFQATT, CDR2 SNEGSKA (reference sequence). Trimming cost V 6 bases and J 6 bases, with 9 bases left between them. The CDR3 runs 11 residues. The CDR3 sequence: CSAQTVNEQFF. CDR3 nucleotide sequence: TGCAGTGCCCAGACAGTCAATGAGCAGTTCTTC.

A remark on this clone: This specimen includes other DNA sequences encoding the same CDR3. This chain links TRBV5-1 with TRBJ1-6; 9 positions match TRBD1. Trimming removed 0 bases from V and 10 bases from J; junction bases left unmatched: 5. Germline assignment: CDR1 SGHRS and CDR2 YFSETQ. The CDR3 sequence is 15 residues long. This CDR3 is CASSLAGTGRSPLHF. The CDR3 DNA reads TGCGCCAGCAGCTTGGCCGGGACAGGGAGGTCACCCCTCCACTTT.

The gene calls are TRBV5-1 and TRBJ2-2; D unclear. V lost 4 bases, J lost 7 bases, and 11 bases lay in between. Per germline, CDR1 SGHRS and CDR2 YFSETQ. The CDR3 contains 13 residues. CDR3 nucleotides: TGCGCCAGCAGCCGCCGGCCCAGCGGGGAGCTGTTTTTT. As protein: CASSRRPSGELFF.

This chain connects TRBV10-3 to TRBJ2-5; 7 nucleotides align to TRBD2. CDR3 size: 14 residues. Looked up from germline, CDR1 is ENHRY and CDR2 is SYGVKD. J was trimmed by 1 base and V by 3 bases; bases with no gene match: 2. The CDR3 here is CAISDRLAQETQYF. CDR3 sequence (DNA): TGTGCCATCAGTGATCGACTAGCCCAAGAGACCCAGTACTTC.

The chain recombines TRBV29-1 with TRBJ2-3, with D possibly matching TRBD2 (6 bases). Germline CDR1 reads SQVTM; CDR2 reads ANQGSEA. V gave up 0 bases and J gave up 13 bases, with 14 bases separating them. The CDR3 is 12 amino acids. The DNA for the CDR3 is TGCAGCGTTGAAGAGGGGGGTGCACGGGAGTATTTT. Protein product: CSVEEGGAREYF.

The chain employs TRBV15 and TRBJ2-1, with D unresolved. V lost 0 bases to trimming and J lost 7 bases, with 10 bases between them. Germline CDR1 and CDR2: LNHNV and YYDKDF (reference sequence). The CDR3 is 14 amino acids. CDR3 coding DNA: TGTGCCACCAGCAGAGATCTAGTATGGAATGAGCAGTTCTTC. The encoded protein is CATSRDLVWNEQFF.

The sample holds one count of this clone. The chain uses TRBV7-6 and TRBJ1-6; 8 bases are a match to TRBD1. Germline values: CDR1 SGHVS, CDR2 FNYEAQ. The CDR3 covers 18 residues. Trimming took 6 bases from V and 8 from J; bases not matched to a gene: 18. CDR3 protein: CASRYRDRILDYDSPLHF. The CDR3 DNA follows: TGTGCCAGCAGGTACCGGGACAGGATCCTCGATTACGATTCACCCCTCCACTTT.

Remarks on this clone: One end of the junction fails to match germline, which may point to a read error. CDR3 bases: TGTGTCAGCAGTGGGGGGGACAGGGGCGGTCAGCCCCAGCATTTT. As protein: CVSSGGDRGGQPQHF. The chain links TRBV6-1 to TRBJ1-5, with 10 positions matching TRBD1. This CDR3 is built from 15 residues. Germline V gives CDR1 MNHNS, CDR2 SASEGT.

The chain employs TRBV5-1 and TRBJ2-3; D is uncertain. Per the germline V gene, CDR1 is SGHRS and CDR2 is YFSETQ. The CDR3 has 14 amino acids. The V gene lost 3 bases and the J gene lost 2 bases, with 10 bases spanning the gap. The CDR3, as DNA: TGCGCCAGCAGCTCGACATTAGCCACAGATACGCAGTATTTT. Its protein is CASSSTLATDTQYF.

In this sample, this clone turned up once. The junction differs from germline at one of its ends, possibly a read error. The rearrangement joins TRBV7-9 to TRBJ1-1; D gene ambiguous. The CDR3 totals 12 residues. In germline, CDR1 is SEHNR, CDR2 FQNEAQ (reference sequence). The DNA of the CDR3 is TGTGCCAGCAGCTTGGGTCAGACTGAGACGGTCTTT. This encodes CASSLGQTETVF.

The CDR3 region is CASSRGLGLTDTQYF. CDR3 sequence (DNA): TGTGCCAGTAGTAGGGGACTAGGACTCACAGATACGCAGTATTTT. The chain couples TRBV19 to TRBJ2-3; 8 bases line up with TRBD2. CDR3 length: 15 amino acids. J was trimmed by 2 bases and V by 4 bases; bases with no gene match: 5. Germline lookup yields CDR1 LNHDA and CDR2 SQIVND (reference sequence).